Listed below are T cell receptor beta chains from one sample, sequenced in a study of human T cells and chemical hapten exposure. MiXCR, applied by TCRdb to the RACE reads, yields one record per CDR3 protein. Of fewer than 85,000 distinct CDR3 sequences listed, under 14% are singletons. Here the sequenced sample was whole blood, taken in connection with sensitization to the hapten diphenylcyclopropenone (DPC). These receptors were collected from a man aged 18 to 30 with alopecia areata. Some clones in this sample may be carry-over from other donors' samples. The CDR3 runs from the conserved cysteine through the conserved F or W. Each record gives: clone size, D gene, V gene, J gene, CDR3 DNA, CDR3 protein. D genes are given only for firm matches. Not all rows give a size; the values are once, few, many and, for expanded clones, a class.

clone size: many
D gene: -
V gene: TRBV5-6
J gene: TRBJ1-5
CDR3 DNA: TGTGCCAGCAGCCGCCCAGGAGGCAATCAGCCCCAGCATTTT
CDR3 protein: CASSRPGGNQPQHF

clone size: -
D gene: -
V gene: TRBV18
J gene: TRBJ2-3
CDR3 DNA: TGTGCCAGCTCACCCCAATCTGGCCGAGGAGATACGCAGTATTTT
CDR3 protein: CASSPQSGRGDTQYF

clone size: few
D gene: -
V gene: TRBV29-1
J gene: TRBJ1-1
CDR3 DNA: TGCAGCGTTGGGGCTGAAGCTTTCTTT
CDR3 protein: CSVGAEAFF

clone size: few
D gene: -
V gene: TRBV12-3/TRBV12-4
J gene: TRBJ1-3
CDR3 DNA: TGTGCCAGCAGCACTAAAAATAACTTTGGAAACACCATATATTTT
CDR3 protein: CASSTKNNFGNTIYF

clone size: many
D gene: -
V gene: TRBV10-2
J gene: TRBJ2-2
CDR3 DNA: TGCGCCAGCAGCCCCCGGGACCTCCAGGCGAGGACCGGGGAGCTGTTTTTT
CDR3 protein: CASSPRDLQARTGELFF

clone size: -
D gene: TRBD1
V gene: TRBV7-9
J gene: TRBJ1-4
CDR3 DNA: TGTGCCAGCAGCCGAAAATGGACAGGGAATGAAAAACTGTTTTTT
CDR3 protein: CASSRKWTGNEKLFF

clone size: many
D gene: -
V gene: TRBV6-5
J gene: TRBJ1-4
CDR3 DNA: TGTGCCAGCAGTTACTCAAACAGGGCGGCTAATGAAAAACTGTTTTTT
CDR3 protein: CASSYSNRAANEKLFF

clone size: many
D gene: -
V gene: TRBV5-4
J gene: TRBJ2-3
CDR3 DNA: TGTGCCAGCAGATATTGGGGGGGCACAGATACGCAGTATTTT
CDR3 protein: CASRYWGGTDTQYF

clone size: many
D gene: TRBD1
V gene: TRBV4-1
J gene: TRBJ1-1
CDR3 DNA: TGCGCCAGCAGCTCTCGACAGGGTTTGACTGAAGCTTTCTTT
CDR3 protein: CASSSRQGLTEAFF

clone size: few
D gene: -
V gene: TRBV9
J gene: TRBJ1-2
CDR3 DNA: TGTGCCAGCAGCGTAAACCCCTTCTTGGGCATCTATGGCTACACCTTC
CDR3 protein: CASSVNPFLGIYGYTF

clone size: few
D gene: -
V gene: TRBV2
J gene: TRBJ2-1
CDR3 DNA: TGTGCCAGCAGTGAAGCAGGGTGGGTAGCGAATGAGCAGTTCTTC
CDR3 protein: CASSEAGWVANEQFF

clone size: many
D gene: TRBD1
V gene: TRBV5-1
J gene: TRBJ1-6
CDR3 DNA: TGCGCCAGCAGCTACGGACAGGGGAATTCACCCCTCCACTTT
CDR3 protein: CASSYGQGNSPLHF